This T cell receptor beta chain derives from a study of regulatory T cells in long-lasting Graves disease. Study-level results: Newly diagnosed Graves' patients had higher TCR diversity than persistent ones.

For this clonotype: Its antigen is currently unknown.

Time point denoted: persistent/refractory GD, antithyroid drugs over 5 years with positive TRAb. RNA from PBMCs was the source of the TCR library. CDR3 length: 11 amino acids. V was shortened by 3 bases and J by 11 bases, with 11 bases between the two germline ends. The germline V gene has CDR1 SNHLY and CDR2 FYNNEI. Arm-PCR of CDR3 regions and iRepertoire HTBI primers were used to build TCR beta libraries. In the original processing: Samples collectively showed fewer than 80 TRBV and roughly 15 TRBJ segments. In TCRdb, the multiplex PCR reads were re-called with MiXCR into one record per CDR3 protein. The V and J calls were not made by the authors but by TCRdb's processing. The profile covers some 330,000 distinct CDR3 sequences, with more than 20% appearing a single time and about 27% taken by the ten largest.

The specimen comprised peripheral blood mononuclear cells (PBMCs), sampled when the disease was refractory, from a patient treated with antithyroid drugs. The receptor's source is a woman in her forties with Graves disease. The chain uses TRBV2 and TRBJ2-7; D remains unclear. CDR3 loop: CASSEKGLEYF. DNA of the CDR3: TGTGCCAGCAGTGAGAAGGGCCTGGAGTACTTC.